Shown below are 19 T cell receptor beta chains from a single sample sequenced in a study of molecular identifiers for immune sequencing clone quantification. In TCRdb, the PCR reads were re-called with MiXCR into one record per CDR3 protein. Here the sample spans about 510,000 distinct CDR3 sequences, around 25% being singletons. The sequencing input was naive CD8+ T cells from blood, with Jurkat cell RNA spiked in. Subset noted: FACS-sorted CD8+CD4-CCR7+CD45RA+ naive T cells. Every receptor here comes from a human donor in good health. Some libraries in this study had Jurkat cell RNA spiked in.

This chain joins TRBV7-6 and TRBJ2-2; D unclear. CDR3 length: 12 residues. Germline CDR1 SGHVS, CDR2 FNYEAQ. The V gene lost 2 bases and the J gene lost 8 bases, with 6 bases spanning the gap. CDR3 sequence reads: CASSLLLGELFF. The CDR3 bases are TGTGCCAGCAGCTTATTATTGGGGGAGCTGTTTTTT. Variable domain in full (rest from reference TRBV7-6 and TRBJ2-2): GAGVSQSPRYKVTKRGQDVALRCDPISGHVSLYWYRQALGQGPEFLTYFNYEAQQDKSGLPNDRFSAERPEGSISTLTIQRTEQRDSAMYRCASSLLLGELFFGEGSRLTVL.

The CDR3, as DNA: TGCGCCAGCAGCCACCAGACAGGGTCGGACACTGAAGCTTTCTTT. Translation gives CASSHQTGSDTEAFF. The chain combines TRBV4-1 with TRBJ1-1; TRBD1 matches at 7 bases. The CDR3 consists of 15 residues. CDR1 is MGHRA and CDR2 is YSYEKL in the germline V gene. Losses at the gene ends were 3 bases for V and 3 bases for J; bases not matched to a gene: 7.

This clonotype turned up a few times. This chain uses TRBV4-1 with TRBJ1-1, with TRBD1 matching over 9 bases. Germline values: CDR1 MGHRA, CDR2 YSYEKL. J was trimmed by 4 bases and V by 2 bases; bases with no gene match: 5. The CDR3 runs 15 residues. Here the CDR3 reads CASSQQQGARTEAFF. The CDR3 coding sequence is TGCGCCAGCAGCCAACAACAGGGGGCGCGCACTGAAGCTTTCTTT.

This clonotype was detected only a few times. The chain recombines TRBV27 with TRBJ2-6, with D maybe TRBD1 (6 bases). The germline gives CDR1 MNHEY, CDR2 SMNVEV (reference sequence). The CDR3 covers 16 residues. V was trimmed by 0 bases and J by 2 bases, leaving 8 bases between them. CDR3 DNA: TGTGCCAGCAGTTTATCGGGGGCGACTGGGGCCAACGTCCTGACTTTC. This gives the protein CASSLSGATGANVLTF.

The chain couples TRBV30 to TRBJ2-3; 9 nucleotides match TRBD1. CDR1 and CDR2 from the germline V gene are GTSNPN and SVGIG (reference sequence). There are 15 residues in the CDR3. With V trimmed by 1 base and J by 2 bases, 4 bases remained unmatched. CDR3 amino acids: CAWSGGQGFTDTQYF. In DNA, the CDR3 is TGTGCCTGGAGTGGGGGACAGGGCTTCACAGATACGCAGTATTTT.

This clonotype was seen more than once but under ten times. The J gene is TRBJ1-2, the V gene TRBV6-1; possible D gene TRBD1, 5 bases. From germline, CDR1 is MNHNS and CDR2 SASEGT. V lost 4 bases to trimming and J lost 4 bases, with 19 bases between them. This CDR3 comprises 16 residues. CDR3 loop: CASSGYTGVRGYGYTF. The CDR3 nucleotides are TGTGCCAGCAGTGGTTATACAGGTGTCCGGGGCTATGGCTACACCTTC.

V is TRBV7-7 and J is TRBJ2-2; D is unclear. The CDR3 is 15 amino acids. V lost 0 bases, J lost 7 bases, and 12 bases lay in between. Germline CDR1 reads SSHAT; CDR2 reads FNYEAQ (reference sequence). The DNA for the CDR3 is TGTGCCAGCAGCTTAGCTCCAGGCTGGGGCGGGGAGCTGTTTTTT. Residues: CASSLAPGWGGELFF.

This clonotype was seen a few times. The chain is built from TRBV24-1 and TRBJ2-2; tentatively, D is TRBD1 or TRBD2 (5 bases each). This CDR3 spans 16 amino acids. Looked up from germline, CDR1 is KGHDR and CDR2 is SFDVKD. Trimming took off 5 bases at V and 0 bases at J, with 12 bases between the two ends. The CDR3 bases are TGTGCCACCAGTGTGGGGGTTGAGGCGAACACCGGGGAGCTGTTTTTT. Its protein is CATSVGVEANTGELFF.

On this clonotype itself: A much larger clone differs from this one at a single base, so this may be a read error. CDR3 amino acids: CATLRNTRTTDTQYF. The CDR3, as DNA: TGTGCCACCCTCCGAAACACAAGGACCACAGATACGCAGTATTTT. The V call is TRBV28, the J call TRBJ2-3; D is uncertain. V dropped 10 bases and J dropped 2 bases, with 19 bases sitting between them. The CDR3 consists of 15 residues. Germline-derived CDR1 and CDR2 are MDHEN and SYDVKM.

This clonotype was seen many times. V gene TRBV29-1 combines with J gene TRBJ2-5, with 7 bases aligning to TRBD2. This CDR3 is built from 15 residues. From germline, CDR1 is SQVTM and CDR2 ANQGSEA. V shed 1 base, J shed 0 bases, and the junction held 5 bases outside the gene matches. The CDR3 DNA sequence: TGCAGCGTTGAAGGGGCAGCGGGGTACCAAGAGACCCAGTACTTC. Its protein is CSVEGAAGYQETQYF.

This clonotype appeared a single time. The rearrangement uses TRBV27 and TRBJ2-5; 10 bases are shared with TRBD2. Germline V lookup: CDR1 MNHEY, CDR2 SMNVEV (reference sequence). CDR3 length: 16 amino acids. The ends lost 5 bases at V and 1 base at J; junction bases unmatched: 7. The CDR3 nucleotides are TGTGCCAGCAGTATCCTAGCGGGAGTAGGCCAAGAGACCCAGTACTTC. As protein: CASSILAGVGQETQYF.

In the case of this clonotype: The germline gene is not matched at one end of the junction; a read error may be the cause. As DNA, the CDR3 is TGTGCCAGCAGCGTGACTAGCAGAGATACGCAGTATTTT. It specifies CASSVTSRDTQYF. The chain links TRBV12-3 or TRBV12-4 to TRBJ2-3; 7 bases fit TRBD2. This CDR3 has 13 residues.

The V call is TRBV4-3, the J call TRBJ2-1, with D unclear. V lost 0 bases and J 5 bases, leaving 8 bases between the germline ends. The CDR3 is 14 residues long. Germline values: CDR1 LGHNA, CDR2 YSLEER. In DNA, the CDR3 is TGCGCCAGCAGCCAAGAAAGTACTAACAATGAGCAGTTCTTC. The encoded protein is CASSQESTNNEQFF.

This clonotype has only a few counts. The rearrangement links TRBV19 to TRBJ2-5; D gene uncertain. Trimming took 5 bases from V and 4 from J, leaving 17 bases between them. The CDR3 runs to 15 residues. Germline V gene lookup returns CDR1 LNHDA and CDR2 SQIVND (reference sequence). In DNA form, the CDR3 reads TGTGCCAGTAGTGACGTATTACGGAGAGGAGAGACCCAGTACTTC. Translated, it gives CASSDVLRRGETQYF. Looking up the rest from reference TRBV19 and TRBJ2-5 gives the full variable domain: DGGITQSPKYLFRKEGQNVTLSCEQNLNHDAMYWYRQDPGQGLRLIYYSQIVNDFQKGDIAEGYSVSREKKESFPLTVTSAQKNPTAFYLCASSDVLRRGETQYFGPGTRLLVL.

There are many counts of this clonotype. V gene TRBV4-1 combines with J gene TRBJ2-5; 10 bases are a match to TRBD2. The V and J ends lost 4 bases and 1 base, in that order; junction bases with no gene match: 6. The CDR3 covers 16 residues. From germline, CDR1 is MGHRA and CDR2 YSYEKL. This CDR3 is CASSLSAGGVQETQYF. The CDR3 DNA follows: TGCGCCAGCAGCCTATCAGCGGGGGGGGTCCAAGAGACCCAGTACTTC.

This clonotype was detected once. Being one base from a much bigger clone, this may be a read error. This chain connects TRBV12-3 or TRBV12-4 to TRBJ2-5; TRBD2 agrees at 9 bases. CDR3 length: 15 residues. Germline trimming cut 10 bases from V and 9 bases from J; bases unmatched to any gene: 18. The CDR3, as DNA: TGTGCCACCAGCAAACCGGGACAAGGCGGGGGGGCCCAGTACTTC. Its translation: CATSKPGQGGGAQYF.

With regard to this clonotype: The CDR3 end shows no conserved phenylalanine or tryptophan, and so a read error is likely. This chain links TRBV2 with TRBJ1-5; D is undetermined. Germline CDR1 SNHLY, CDR2 FYNNEI. The CDR3 spans 13 residues. V lost 4 bases, J lost 0 bases, and 4 bases lay in between. The DNA of the CDR3 is TGTGCCAGCAGTGTATATAGCAATCAGCCCCAGCATATT. Protein product: CASSVYSNQPQHI.

This clonotype was detected many times. The chain carries TRBV5-1 and TRBJ2-7; D tentatively reads TRBD1 or TRBD2 (5 bases each). The CDR3 is 15 amino acids. From germline, CDR1 is SGHRS and CDR2 YFSETQ. The V and J ends lost 4 bases and 0 bases respectively, with 14 bases between them. The DNA for the CDR3 is TGCGCCAGCAGCCCGGGGCGGTCAAGCTCCTACGAGCAGTACTTC. This gives the protein CASSPGRSSSYEQYF.

Ten or more counts support this clonotype. V usage is TRBV30 and J usage is TRBJ2-7, with 7 bases matching TRBD1. The J segment lost 4 bases and the V segment lost 2 bases, leaving 2 bases of the junction unmatched. The germline V gene has CDR1 GTSNPN and CDR2 SVGIG (reference sequence). This CDR3 region has 12 residues. The DNA for the CDR3 is TGTGCCTGGAGTCTACAGGGGTACGAGCAGTACTTC. Its protein product is CAWSLQGYEQYF.